One and the same sample provided the 16 T cell receptor beta chains below, sequenced in a study of blood T cell repertoires in COVID-19. TCRdb's table, derived via immunoSEQ multiplex PCR, lists solely in-frame clones and lacks some. The sample has some 390,000 clones, around 87% seen once; the top ten hold 2% to 2.5%. The sample taken for sequencing was peripheral blood. The receptors were sampled from a woman aged 55-70 years with COVID-19, enrolled during active disease.

The genes are TRBV27 and TRBJ1-2, with 8 positions matching TRBD1. J lost 6 bases, V lost 3 bases, and 0 bases had no gene match. The CDR3 has 12 residues. Germline values: CDR1 MNHEY, CDR2 SMNVEV (reference sequence). The CDR3 DNA reads as TGTGCCAGCAGTTTGACAGGGGATGGCTACACCTTC. Its translation is CASSLTGDGYTF.

The chain has TRBV6-5 and TRBJ2-4, with D tentatively TRBD1 (6 bases). This CDR3 spans 15 amino acids. CDR1 and CDR2 from the germline V gene are MNHEY and SVGAGI. Deletions cut 2 bases from V and 4 bases from J, with 12 bases between. This CDR3 reads CASSYDSGQKNIQYF. The DNA for the CDR3 is TGTGCCAGCAGTTACGACTCGGGACAAAAAAACATTCAGTACTTC.

Notes on this clone: One end of the junction varies from germline; a read error may be responsible. This chain links TRBV5-6 with TRBJ1-2; D gene uncertain. The CDR3 covers 13 residues. CDR1 and CDR2 from the germline V gene are SGHDT and YYEEEE. Here the CDR3 DNA reads TGTGCCAGCAGCTTCGGTGGGAGCGTCTCACCCAGGTTC. It encodes CASSFGGSVSPRF.

The rearrangement uses TRBV7-2 and TRBJ2-7, with 10 bases that match TRBD1. Germline trimming cut 2 bases from V and 5 bases from J; bases unmatched to any gene: 18. Looked up from germline, CDR1 is SGHTA and CDR2 is FQGNSA. This CDR3 is built from 19 residues. CDR3 coding DNA: TGTGCCAGCAGCTTAAAAAAGGGTTTCAGACAGGGGGCGACGAACGAGCAGTACTTC. It specifies CASSLKKGFRQGATNEQYF.

The V call is TRBV20-1, the J call TRBJ2-5, with 10 nucleotides matching TRBD2. The CDR3 contains 16 residues. Germline V gives CDR1 DFQATT, CDR2 SNEGSKA (reference sequence). Trimming cost V 3 bases and J 2 bases; bases outside gene matches: 9. CDR3 amino acids: CSASHGTSGAQETQYF. In nucleotides, the CDR3 is TGCAGTGCTAGTCACGGAACTAGCGGGGCACAAGAGACCCAGTACTTC.

The CDR3 here is CASSWRAFETYNEQFF. The CDR3 nucleotides are TGTGCCAGCAGCTGGCGGGCGTTTGAAACCTACAATGAGCAGTTCTTC. The chain links TRBV7-9 to TRBJ2-1, with D maybe TRBD2 (5 bases). CDR1 is SEHNR and CDR2 is FQNEAQ in the germline V gene (reference sequence). This CDR3 comprises 16 residues. With 4 bases removed from V and 2 bases from J, the gap between germline ends came to 15 bases.

This clone was picked up one time. V usage is TRBV7-9 and J usage is TRBJ1-2; D not certain. The V end was cut by 11 bases, the J end by 7 bases, with 20 bases between. Germline CDR1 reads SEHNR; CDR2 reads FQNEAQ (reference sequence). The CDR3 is 13 residues long. CDR3 DNA: TGTGCCGTGAAGGCCTCGGTAGCGGGTGGCTACACCTTC. It yields the protein CAVKASVAGGYTF.

The chain links TRBV10-3 to TRBJ2-1; 8 nucleotides match TRBD2. The J segment lost 2 bases and the V segment lost 4 bases, leaving 4 bases of the junction unmatched. Germline V gene data show CDR1 as ENHRY and CDR2 as SYGVKD. The CDR3 totals 15 residues. The CDR3, as DNA: TGTGCCATCAGTGCGGCGGGGGGTGCCTACAATGAGCAGTTCTTC. This gives the protein CAISAAGGAYNEQFF.

This chain connects TRBV11-1 to TRBJ2-7; a weak D match, TRBD1 (6 bases). V was clipped by 1 base and J by 2 bases, with 9 bases between them. Germline CDR1 reads SGHAT; CDR2 reads FQDESV (reference sequence). The CDR3 has 14 amino acids. The CDR3 DNA sequence: TGTGCCAGCAGCTTAGGTGGGGGCGCCTACGAGCAGTACTTC. Its protein product is CASSLGGGAYEQYF.

This chain joins TRBV7-8 and TRBJ2-5; TRBD2 is a possible D gene (5 bases). V dropped 2 bases and J dropped 1 base, with 11 bases sitting between them. CDR3 size: 15 residues. Germline V gives CDR1 SGHVS, CDR2 FQNEAQ. DNA for the CDR3: TGTGCCAGCAGCTTAAGGCCCAGCGGCCAAGAGACCCAGTACTTC. Amino acid sequence: CASSLRPSGQETQYF. Based on the CDR3 plus reference TRBV7-8 and TRBJ2-5, the full variable domain is GAGVSQSPRYKVAKRGQDVALRCDPISGHVSLFWYQQALGQGPEFLTYFQNEAQLDKSGLPSDRFFAERPEGSVSTLKIQRTQQEDSAVYLCASSLRPSGQETQYFGPGTRLLVL.

This chain connects TRBV9 to TRBJ2-1; 15 bases line up with TRBD2. The CDR3 has 19 residues. V shed 3 bases and J 0 bases; nucleotides not matched to a gene: 7. From germline, CDR1 is SGDLS and CDR2 YYNGEE. The CDR3 region is CASSGGTSGGYPSYNEQFF. For the CDR3, the DNA is TGTGCCAGCAGCGGAGGGACTAGCGGGGGGTATCCCTCCTACAATGAGCAGTTCTTC. The whole variable domain, remainder taken from reference TRBV9 and TRBJ2-1, is DSGVTQTPKHLITATGQRVTLRCSPRSGDLSVYWYQQSLDQGLQFLIQYYNGEERAKGNILERFSAQQFPDLHSELNLSSLELGDSALYFCASSGGTSGGYPSYNEQFFGPGTRLTVL.

This clone has a count of ten or more. This chain uses TRBV7-9 with TRBJ2-1; D not resolved. The CDR3 extends over 14 amino acids. The germline V and J ends were trimmed by 7 bases and 5 bases, with 15 bases remaining between them. Germline lookup yields CDR1 SEHNR and CDR2 FQNEAQ (reference sequence). CDR3 sequence reads: CASTPSNSDNEQFF. The CDR3 DNA sequence: TGTGCCAGCACCCCTTCTAATTCCGACAATGAGCAGTTCTTC. The whole variable domain, filled in from reference TRBV7-9 and TRBJ2-1, reads DTGVSQNPRHKITKRGQNVTFRCDPISEHNRLYWYRQTLGQGPEFLTYFQNEAQLEKSRLLSDRFSAERPKGSFSTLEIQRTEQGDSAMYLCASTPSNSDNEQFFGPGTRLTVL.

With regard to this clone: Additional DNA sequences in this sample encode the identical CDR3. This chain connects TRBV6-1 to TRBJ2-2; 15 positions agree with TRBD2. In germline, CDR1 is MNHNS, CDR2 SASEGT. V dropped 3 bases and J dropped 3; count of bases not matched to a gene: 5. The CDR3 extends over 18 amino acids. The CDR3 protein is CASSDGLAGGLYTGELFF. CDR3 coding DNA: TGTGCCAGCAGTGACGGACTAGCGGGGGGGCTATACACCGGGGAGCTGTTTTTT.

V is TRBV5-1 and J is TRBJ1-4, with 12 bases lining up with TRBD1. Losses at the gene ends were 4 bases for V and 7 bases for J; bases not matched to a gene: 5. The CDR3 has 15 amino acids. CDR1 SGHRS and CDR2 YFSETQ come from the germline V gene. The CDR3 loop reads CASSGTGGSGEKLFF. The CDR3 DNA follows: TGCGCCAGCAGCGGGACAGGGGGCAGTGGTGAAAAACTGTTTTTT.

The chain couples TRBV28 to TRBJ1-6; TRBD1 matches 8 bases. CDR1 and CDR2 (germline): MDHEN, SYDVKM. Losses at the gene ends were 6 bases for V and 8 bases for J; bases not matched to a gene: 6. This CDR3 spans 14 amino acids. This CDR3 reads CASRSTGAHSPLHF. CDR3 sequence (DNA): TGTGCCAGCAGGTCGACAGGGGCACATTCACCCCTCCACTTT.

V is TRBV5-1 and J is TRBJ2-7; maybe TRBD2 (7 bases). V lost 3 bases to trimming and J lost 3 bases, with 22 bases between them. The CDR3 totals 17 residues. In germline, CDR1 is SGHRS, CDR2 YFSETQ. CDR3 sequence (DNA): TGCGCCAGCAGCTCGAGGGGGGGCCCCTCTGACCTCTACGAGCAGTACTTC. As protein: CASSSRGGPSDLYEQYF.